This T cell receptor (beta chain) was retrieved from a study of T-cell reconstitution after alpha-beta-depleted transplantation in children. This clonotype was counted many times. Germline CDR1 and CDR2: DFQATT and SNEGSKA (reference sequence). This CDR3 has 14 residues. V dropped 5 bases and J dropped 3 bases, with 16 bases sitting between them. TCRbeta library construction was performed incorporating unique molecular identifiers. TCRdb reanalysed the PCR reads using MiXCR and keeps one entry per CDR3 protein. The table has 640,000 or so distinct CDR3 sequences, 15% to 20% seen once. The material sequenced was PBMCs from the stem cell graft donor, taken from the stem cell graft. The chain employs TRBV20-1 and TRBJ1-2; D is uncertain. The sequence came from a human donor who donated a stem cell graft to a child with acute myeloid leukemia. The CDR3 reads CSAERTDTYYGYTF. The CDR3 DNA sequence: TGCAGTGCTGAGAGGACGGATACCTACTATGGCTACACCTTC.